The present T cell receptor (beta chain) was sequenced within a study of Graves' ophthalmopathy and Graves' hyperthyroidism. The CDR3 runs to 16 residues. Germline CDR1 SEHNR, CDR2 FQNEAQ (reference sequence). This clonotype was seen more than once but under ten times. A junction end diverges from the germline sequence, so it may reflect a read error. The authors amplified TCR beta CDR3 regions, and they did so from RNA transcripts for repertoire sequencing. The library came from an HTBI-primed first-round RT-PCR and a second-round multiplex PCR. TCRdb reanalysed the multiplex PCR reads using MiXCR and keeps one entry per CDR3 protein. The sample records 650,000 to 900,000 distinct CDR3 sequences, approximately 40% being singletons.

The genes are TRBV7-9 and TRBJ2-6; tentative D call: TRBD2 (6 bases). Sequencing was carried out using peripheral blood. The TCR originated in an adult man with Graves' ophthalmopathy. The CDR3 DNA follows: TGCGCCAGCAGCCAACACGCGGGGTCTGGGGCCAACGTCCTGACTTTC. This codes for CASSQHAGSGANVLTF.